This T cell receptor (beta chain) was documented in a study of regulatory T cells in long-lasting Graves disease. Broader study findings: Whereas new patients shared 970 or so public clonotypes, persistent patients shared more, at 2,500 to 3,500.

As for time point: newly diagnosed GD, antithyroid drugs for less than 3 months. There was RNA extracted from PBMCs, and the TCR library was made from it. As a group, patients came from one endocrinology department in Xi'an, China. V shed 4 bases and J shed 8 bases, with 17 bases lying between them. This CDR3 region has 15 residues. Germline CDR1 LGHNA, CDR2 YSLEER. Details on this clonotype: The antigen is unknown.

Investigators prepared the TCR beta libraries by applying iRepertoire HTBI primers and Arm-PCR of CDR3 regions. TCRdb reprocessed the multiplex PCR reads via MiXCR and lists one record per CDR3 protein. The table lists 350,000 to 450,000 distinct CDR3 sequences, approximately 10% of them singletons, with under 20% in the top ten. These data also formed part of another study, on T cells in Graves' hyperthyroidism and ophthalmopathy. That investigation notes: Diagnosis rested on symptoms, serum thyroxine and TRAb, thyroid ultrasound, and orbital computed tomography. The TCR CDR3 was amplified in a first-round RT-PCR using the HTBI primer set.

This clonotype was sampled from a woman aged 18 to 35 with Graves disease. J is TRBJ1-4 and V is TRBV4-3, with a possible D match to TRBD1 (6 bases). Sequences were derived from peripheral blood mononuclear cells (PBMCs), sampled at new diagnosis, from a patient treated with antithyroid drugs. CDR3 sequence reads: CASSLQGPREEKLFF. CDR3 nucleotides: TGCGCCAGCAGCCTTCAGGGGCCGCGGGAGGAAAAACTGTTTTTT.